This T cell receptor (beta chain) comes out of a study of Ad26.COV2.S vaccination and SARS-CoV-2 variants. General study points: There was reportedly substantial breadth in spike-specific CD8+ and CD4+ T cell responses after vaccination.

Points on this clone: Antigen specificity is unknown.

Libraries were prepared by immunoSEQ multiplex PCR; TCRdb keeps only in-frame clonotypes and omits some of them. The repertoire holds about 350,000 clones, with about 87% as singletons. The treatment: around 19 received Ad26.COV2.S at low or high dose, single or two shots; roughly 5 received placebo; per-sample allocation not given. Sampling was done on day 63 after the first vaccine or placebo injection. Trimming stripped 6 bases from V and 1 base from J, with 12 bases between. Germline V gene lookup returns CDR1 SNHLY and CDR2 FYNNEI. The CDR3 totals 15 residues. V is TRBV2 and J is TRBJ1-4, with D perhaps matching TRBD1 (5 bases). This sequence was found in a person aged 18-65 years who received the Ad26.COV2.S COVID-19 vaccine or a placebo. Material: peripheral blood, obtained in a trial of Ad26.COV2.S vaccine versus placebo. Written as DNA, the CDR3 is TGTGCCAGCAGCCGACAGCCGAAAACTAATGAAAAACTGTTTTTT. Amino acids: CASSRQPKTNEKLFF.